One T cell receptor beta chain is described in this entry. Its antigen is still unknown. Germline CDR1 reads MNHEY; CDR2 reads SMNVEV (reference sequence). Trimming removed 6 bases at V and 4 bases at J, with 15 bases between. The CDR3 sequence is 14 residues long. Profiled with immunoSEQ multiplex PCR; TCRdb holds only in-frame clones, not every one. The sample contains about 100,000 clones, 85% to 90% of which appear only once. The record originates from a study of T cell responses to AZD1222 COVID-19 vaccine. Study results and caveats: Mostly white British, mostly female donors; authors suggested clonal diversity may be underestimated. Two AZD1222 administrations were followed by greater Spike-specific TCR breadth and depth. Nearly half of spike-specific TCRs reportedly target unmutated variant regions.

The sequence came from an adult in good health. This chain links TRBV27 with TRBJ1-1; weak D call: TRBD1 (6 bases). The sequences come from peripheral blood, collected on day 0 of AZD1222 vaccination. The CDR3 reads CASRRGPGVTEAFF. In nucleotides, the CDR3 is TGTGCCAGCAGGCGTGGGCCAGGGGTCACTGAAGCTTTCTTT.